Given below is one T cell receptor (beta chain) in context. The specificity of this receptor is unknown. Within one base of it there is no much larger clone, and no base qualities were kept. The data stem from a study of cytomegalovirus exposure and HLA in healthy donors (dated by TCRdb to about 2017). Regarding the complete study: An earlier analysis of some 500 of the donors reported 250 to 300 Gb of sequence data and 100 million to 140 million unique TCR beta sequences from 150 million to 200 million T cells. Along with the approximately 700-subject first cohort, a separate validation cohort of over a hundred different subjects was used. To decide whether each TCR beta V gene segment behaved as functional or pseudogenic, an earlier analysis of 587 of the donors relied on high-throughput TCR beta sequencing. All discovery cohort repertoires had been generated on a single sequencing platform. To predict cytomegalovirus infection status, the study brought together high-throughput TCR immunosequencing, statistical association of individual TCRs with disease status, and machine learning. Using immunosequencing, the study profiled T cell repertoires from approximately 700 subjects and related those repertoires to cytomegalovirus serostatus. To study patterns of TCR occurrence, a later analysis re-analyzed previously published TCR beta repertoires from under 750 donors and added high-resolution HLA genotyping. The number of typed donors differed by locus: about 629-640 for A, B, C, DRB1 and DQB1; approximately 520 for DQA1; about 600 for DPA1; and 450 to 480 for DPB1. Approximately 310 gigabases of sequencing data and approximately 85 million unique TCR sequences were included in an early release covering around 600 HLA-typed donors. Donor age, sex, ethnicity and CMV serostatus were compiled together with the repertoire data. In a later genetic analysis, genome-wide SNP genotypes for about 65% of the 666 donors were used, and that subset was treated as a discovery cohort. The study was designed to test whether signatures of past pathogen exposure could be identified by cataloging public T cell receptors. The later analysis used no new phenotypic data to find candidate immune exposures, relying instead on TCR beta sequences and their occurrence across donors. Among around 400 genotyped donors of the cohort, an average of about 240,000 unique TCR beta nucleotide sequences was sequenced per donor, of which 15% to 20% were non-productive. HLA typing covered class I and class II loci at four-digit resolution. Four or five DR-DQ haplotypes were treated as single units for association and clustering because of strong linkage in the cohort. Of the approximately 400 genotyped donors, roughly 80% were placed in the genetic ancestry cluster associated with self-reported Caucasian donors. What the study reported, not specific to this receptor: Linkage disequilibrium might explain the correlated functional status among segregating V segments, but an unknown experimental factor could not be ruled out. A further reported finding was that TCR beta sequences accurately predicted the HLA-A and HLA-B alleles for most subjects in the first cohort. Three of the identified cytomegalovirus-associated TCR beta chains were confirmed in vitro to be specific for cytomegalovirus antigens. Most TCR sequences were observed very rarely across donors, whereas some public TCRs were present in many individuals. The classifier was reported to diagnose cytomegalovirus status with high specificity and sensitivity in both the original and validation cohorts. When HLA alleles, especially DR and DQ, strongly co-occurred, TCR associations were difficult to assign to individual alleles. Compared with equally common non-associated chains, HLA-associated TCR beta chains in a later analysis were more clonally expanded and had lower generation probabilities. A cluster of highly shared sequence variants was judged likely to be a technical artifact of the sequencing pipeline. The cohort was sequenced for TCR beta chains only, and without alpha or paired-chain data the features that could be detected were limited. The 87-base-pair reads could not distinguish some IMGT-functional V segments, including TRBV6-2 and TRBV6-3, so those segments were excluded. A total of 150 to 200 TCR beta chains were listed by the study as associated with cytomegalovirus. In an earlier analysis of around 600 of the donors, most TCR beta V segments were observed in productive rearrangements about 90% or about 30% of the time, broadly matching IMGT annotations. It was suggested by the authors that the approach could potentially be generalized to other disease states and immunological phenotypes. The only immune exposure information available for the cohort was CMV serostatus. Most CMV-associated TCR beta chains appeared to be HLA-restricted in a later analysis, and the HLA associations seemed to be driven largely by CMV exposure. According to a later analysis, TCR association rates differed among HLA loci, with DRB1 alleles showing the most associated TCRs and HLA-C alleles showing the fewest. Because HLA typing was unavailable for some donors at each locus, only the typed subset was used in association tests. The earlier analysis of about 600 of the donors excluded some 16 rarely observed V segments, including chromosome 9 orphons, because counts were too low. V-gene and J-gene trimming of TCR beta chains was associated with a missense DCLRE1C variant in a later genetic analysis, and the association was replicated in an independent cohort. At a false discovery rate of 0.05, a later analysis linked under 20,000 TCR beta sequences to specific HLA alleles. Compared with the 666-donor mean, donors in an Asian-associated ancestry cluster had fewer N-insertions in productive TCRs, according to a later genetic analysis. In a later analysis, several top co-occurrence clusters were reported to appear linked to parvovirus B19, influenza, CMV and Epstein-Barr virus. Roughly uniform sequencing depth across donors was assumed in presence/absence analyses, although this assumption may not hold.

CDR1 and CDR2, looked up from the germline V gene (reference sequence), are SGHNT and YYREEE. Reading from cysteine to phenylalanine, the CDR3 counts 14 amino acids. Just CDR3 DNA is preserved here, 42 bases in frame from base 1. V was cut back by 0 bases and J by 7 bases, leaving a gap of 13 bases between them. The protocol used for the library was the immunoSEQ multiplex PCR assay. For the multiplex PCR, a mixture combining 60 forward primers for TCR Vbeta segments and 13 reverse primers for TCR Jbeta segments was used. The CDR3 region of rearranged TCR beta genes was amplified from genomic DNA by a multiplex PCR assay. The Illumina HiSeq System was used to sequence the amplified TCR beta libraries as 87-base-pair reads. The study's processing was this. Across the 670 or so repertoires, a later analysis counted 78 million or so unique TCR beta chains, around 11 million of which were shared by at least two donors. To remove PCR and sequencing errors, raw reads were error-corrected and collapsed into unique sequences using a nearest-neighbor algorithm that merged closely related sequences. V, D and J gene segments were assigned by aligning CDR3 sequences to IMGT reference sequences. For a sequence to be retained, at least a six-nucleotide match to both a V gene segment and a J gene segment was required. Rearrangements were called productive when the CDR3 lacked stop codons and stayed in frame with V and J; all others were non-productive. CDR3 was defined by IMGT convention, running from the second conserved V-encoded cysteine to the conserved J-encoded phenylalanine. In an earlier analysis of around 570 of the donors, sequences lacking an unambiguous match to a single V gene segment were excluded. An earlier analysis of almost 600 of the donors classified V segments as functional when productive rearrangements were above 56.7% and as segregating when the standard deviation between donors was above 5%. A statistical classification framework was built for diagnosing cytomegalovirus status from the catalog of TCR beta chain sequences. V and J gene assignment, in a later analysis, came from comparing TCR nucleotide sequences with IMGT/GENE-DB human TR gene sequences. In a later analysis, CDR3 sequences and most-parsimonious VDJ recombination scenarios were assigned using the TCRdist pipeline. A later analysis defined each TCR beta chain by its CDR3 amino acid sequence plus V-gene family, and excluded reads lacking a unique V-gene family. To address suspected cross-contamination and a sequencing artifact, a later analysis removed a few hundred highly shared, low-generation-probability nucleotide sequences. In a later analysis, a clonal expansion index was calculated for each public chain from normalized within-repertoire ranks of inferred template counts. A later analysis computed generation probabilities with a VDJ recombination model fitted to out-of-frame rearrangements, and checked the results against IGoR. In a later analysis, TCR-TCR, TCR-HLA and TCR-CMV co-occurrence was scored with hypergeometric tests, and a repertoire-size bias correction was applied to TCR pairs. To estimate false discovery rates, a later analysis permuted the HLA or CMV assignments 20 times. In a later analysis, co-occurring TCRs were grouped using DBSCAN, and TCRdist sequence similarity was added for clustering within HLA-allele-positive subsets. Co-occurrence clustering excluded repertoires with fewer than 30,000 or more than 120,000 public chains, plus five with anomalous nucleotide sharing. TCRdb took over this immuneACCESS table, retaining in-frame rearrangements with V and J assigned. Such tables are incomplete; in checked studies, under half of the missing clones stem from an unresolved V gene, and the remainder is unexplained. That table furnishes V, J and clone size, whereas the DNA furnished D and trimming. The sample includes around 45,000 clones, with around 53% observed a single time. The ten biggest clones cover 5.5% to 7% of the sample.

The cohort comprised 666 healthy bone marrow donors. Cohort members were all nominally healthy when sampled, although unrecorded immune exposures were likely present. The donor tested CMV seronegative and was one of the 352 seronegative cohort members. Each donor provided a peripheral blood sample, and peripheral blood mononuclear cells were used for TCR beta sequencing. Genomic DNA was extracted from the blood cell samples with the Qiagen DNeasy Blood Extraction Kit. The sequencing input was PBMCs. The TCR was taken from a man in his sixties in good health and CMV-seronegative. The chain couples TRBV5-4 to TRBJ1-2; too little of a D gene remains to name it. The bases read TGTGCCAGCAGCTTGGTAAGGGATACTAGTGGCTACACCTTC. Its coded protein is CASSLVRDTSGYTF.